One and the same sample provided the 27 T cell receptor beta chains below, sequenced in a study of shared clonotypes between healthy human individuals. CD45RO-negative, CCR7-selected cells formed the naive CD8 fraction, which excluded terminally differentiated effector memory CD45RA+ cells. Clones were sequenced by immunoSEQ multiplex PCR, and TCRdb holds only the in-frame ones, with some missing. The sample holds around 580,000 clones, roughly 98% seen once. The specimen was naive CD8+ T cells sorted from blood. All receptors come from a man aged 25-45 years in good health.

Comment on this clone: Other DNA sequences from this sample encode an identical CDR3 as well. This sequence joins TRBV2 and TRBJ2-7, with no clear D. Germline CDR1 SNHLY, CDR2 FYNNEI. V was trimmed by 0 bases and J by 1 base, leaving 7 bases between them. CDR3 length: 14 amino acids. The CDR3 is CASSEAGRSYEQYF. The CDR3 bases are TGTGCCAGCAGTGAAGCAGGTCGGTCCTACGAGCAGTACTTC.

The rearrangement uses TRBV2 and TRBJ2-3; TRBD1 might be the D (5 bases). The CDR3 spans 17 residues. CDR1 and CDR2 (germline): SNHLY, FYNNEI. The ends were cut back, 4 bases at V and 2 bases at J, with 19 bases in the middle. CDR3 residues: CASSANVRTLDTDTQYF. Written as DNA, the CDR3 is TGTGCCAGCAGTGCAAACGTTAGGACACTGGACACAGATACGCAGTATTTT.

The rearrangement links TRBV5-1 to TRBJ1-2, with D maybe TRBD1 (5 bases). CDR1 SGHRS and CDR2 YFSETQ come from the germline V gene. The CDR3 has 14 residues. The V and J ends lost 1 base and 2 bases respectively, with 9 bases between them. In DNA, the CDR3 is TGCGCCAGCAGCTTGCTGGGACCGAACTATGGCTACACCTTC. Translation: CASSLLGPNYGYTF.

This clone was counted once. J is TRBJ1-4 and V is TRBV7-2; a weak D match, TRBD1 (6 bases). Germline V gives CDR1 SGHTA, CDR2 FQGNSA. Deletions cut 2 bases from V and 6 bases from J, with 13 bases between. The CDR3 length is 15 residues. This CDR3 reads CASSLFRGPDEKLFF. In DNA form, the CDR3 reads TGTGCCAGCAGCTTATTCCGGGGGCCCGATGAAAAACTGTTTTTT.

The chain couples TRBV11-2 to TRBJ2-1, with 7 bases identical to TRBD2. This CDR3 region has 15 residues. V gave up 4 bases and J gave up 3 bases; unmatched junction bases: 6. Germline V gives CDR1 SGHAT, CDR2 FQNNGV. The CDR3 region has the DNA TGTGCCAGCAGCTGGAGCGGGATCAACTACAATGAGCAGTTCTTC. Amino acids: CASSWSGINYNEQFF.

The chain links TRBV28 to TRBJ1-4, with D tentatively TRBD1 (5 bases). CDR1 is MDHEN, CDR2 SYDVKM, per germline. The V gene lost 4 bases and the J gene lost 0 bases, with 9 bases spanning the gap. The CDR3 contains 15 residues. CDR3 protein: CASSSWGATNEKLFF. In DNA form, the CDR3 reads TGTGCCAGCAGTTCATGGGGGGCAACTAATGAAAAACTGTTTTTT.

This sequence joins TRBV27 and TRBJ1-2; no clear D. Germline CDR1 MNHEY, CDR2 SMNVEV (reference sequence). The CDR3 is made up of 15 amino acids. V was shortened by 2 bases and J by 4 bases, with 14 bases between the two germline ends. The CDR3 DNA reads as TGTGCCAGCAGTTTAAGTATCGAGACCTCCTATGGCTACACCTTC. Its protein is CASSLSIETSYGYTF.

V gene TRBV5-6 combines with J gene TRBJ1-5; D remains ambiguous. The CDR3 consists of 17 residues. In germline, CDR1 is SGHDT, CDR2 YYEEEE. Trimming shortened V by 4 bases and J by 3 bases, and 20 bases separated the two germline ends. The CDR3 region is CASSPITRTPDNQPQHF. The CDR3 nucleotides read TGTGCCAGCAGCCCGATAACCCGAACTCCTGACAATCAGCCCCAGCATTTT.

The rearrangement uses TRBV5-4 and TRBJ2-3; D is possibly TRBD2 (5 bases). The CDR3 totals 12 residues. Per germline, CDR1 SGHNT and CDR2 YYREEE (reference sequence). V was trimmed by 0 bases and J by 6 bases, leaving 5 bases between them. CDR3 amino acids: CASSLAGDTQYF. The DNA of the CDR3 is TGTGCCAGCAGCTTGGCGGGGGATACGCAGTATTTT.

This clone was seen just once. The rearrangement links TRBV10-2 to TRBJ2-7; D remains unclear. This CDR3 comprises 11 residues. V was shortened by 7 bases and J by 4 bases, with 8 bases between the two germline ends. The germline V gene encodes CDR1 WSHSY and CDR2 SAAADI. CDR3 in amino acids: CASKSGYEQYF. The CDR3, as DNA: TGCGCCAGCAAATCGGGTTACGAGCAGTACTTC.

The rearrangement links TRBV11-2 to TRBJ1-1; D remains ambiguous. CDR3 length: 14 amino acids. Germline CDR1 is SGHAT and CDR2 is FQNNGV. Between the trimmed V and J ends, which lost 0 bases and 8 bases, there was a span of 13 bases. CDR3 sequence (DNA): TGTGCCAGCAGCTTAGATTGGACCCAACCAGAAGCTTTCTTT. This gives the protein CASSLDWTQPEAFF.

Remarks on this clone: A read error may produce the germline difference seen at one junction end. The V gene is TRBV28, the J gene TRBJ2-5; 9 nucleotides line up with TRBD2. CDR3 size: 11 residues. Germline V gene sequence: CDR1 MDHEN, CDR2 SYDVKM. The CDR3 sequence is CASSFSSGSHF. CDR3 nucleotides: TGTGCCAGCAGTTTTAGTAGCGGGAGCCACTTC.

The chain employs TRBV21-1 and TRBJ2-6; TRBD1 reflects the table's D call only, with no check against the DNA. TRBV21-1 is recorded as a pseudogene. The CDR3 runs 21 residues. DNA for the CDR3: TGTGCCAGCAGCAAAGTCGACGGACGGACAGGAGCAGGTACTGGGGCCAACGTCCTGACTTTC. Protein product: CASSKVDGRTGAGTGANVLTF.

The rearrangement uses TRBV4-1 and TRBJ2-7; a possible D gene is TRBD1 (5 bases). This CDR3 is built from 14 residues. The germline CDR1 and CDR2 sequences are MGHRA and YSYEKL. Trimming stripped 4 bases from V and 2 bases from J, with 12 bases between. CDR3 loop: CASSPSGSTYEQYF. The CDR3 DNA is TGCGCCAGCAGCCCATCAGGGTCGACCTACGAGCAGTACTTC.

The chain couples TRBV4-2 to TRBJ2-7; a weak D match, TRBD2 (6 bases). The CDR3 loop spans 13 amino acids. V was trimmed by 4 bases and J by 1 base, leaving 8 bases between them. CDR1 and CDR2 from the germline V gene are LGHNA and YNFKEQ. The CDR3 protein is CASSPRGSYEQYF. CDR3 nucleotide sequence: TGTGCCAGCAGCCCTCGGGGGTCCTACGAGCAGTACTTC.

The chain has TRBV27 and TRBJ2-7; D tentatively fits TRBD1 or TRBD2 (5 bases each). CDR1 and CDR2 from the germline V gene are MNHEY and SMNVEV (reference sequence). V was clipped by 5 bases and J by 2 bases, with 13 bases between them. The CDR3 is 14 amino acids. Here the CDR3 reads CASSGLRGTYEQYF. CDR3 DNA sequence: TGTGCCAGCAGTGGGTTGAGGGGAACCTACGAGCAGTACTTC.

In its sample, this clone was seen a few times. The chain employs TRBV7-9 and TRBJ2-7, with 8 bases fitting TRBD2. Germline CDR1 and CDR2: SEHNR and FQNEAQ (reference sequence). V trimming: 3 bases; J trimming: 3 bases; junction bases outside the gene matches: 4. The CDR3 spans 14 residues. CDR3 amino acids: CASSFAGGGYEQYF. The CDR3 nucleotides read TGTGCCAGCAGCTTCGCGGGAGGTGGCTACGAGCAGTACTTC.

This rearrangement joins TRBV27 to TRBJ1-5, with D possibly TRBD1 on 6 matching bases. The CDR3 loop spans 14 amino acids. V was cut by 7 bases and J by 3 bases, with 13 bases left in between. Germline assignment: CDR1 MNHEY and CDR2 SMNVEV (reference sequence). The CDR3: CASTPTGANQPQHF. DNA for the CDR3: TGTGCCAGCACTCCGACAGGAGCCAATCAGCCCCAGCATTTT.

The CDR3 DNA is TGTGCCAGCAGCAGAGGGACAGGGACTGTACATTTAAACACCATATATTTT. It specifies CASSRGTGTVHLNTIYF. This chain links TRBV9 with TRBJ1-3, with 9 positions matching TRBD1. The V gene's germline CDR1 is SGDLS and CDR2 YYNGEE. This CDR3 has 17 residues. V lost 4 bases, J lost 6 bases, and 14 bases stayed unmatched.

This chain joins TRBV7-9 and TRBJ1-1, with TRBD1 identical over 9 bases. J gave up 3 bases and V 4 bases, and 9 bases lay outside the gene matches. The CDR3 is 16 residues long. Germline-derived CDR1 and CDR2 are SEHNR and FQNEAQ (reference sequence). Here the CDR3 reads CASSSPGQGPDTEAFF. Written as DNA, the CDR3 is TGTGCCAGCAGCTCCCCGGGACAGGGACCCGACACTGAAGCTTTCTTT.

This sequence joins TRBV5-5 and TRBJ1-2; no definite D call. V lost 1 base to trimming and J lost 1 base, with 11 bases between them. CDR1 and CDR2 (germline): SGHKS, YYEKEE (reference sequence). The CDR3 loop spans 15 amino acids. Here the CDR3 reads CASSLSRGSNYGYTF. The CDR3 region has the DNA TGTGCCAGCAGCTTGTCCCGGGGAAGTAACTATGGCTACACCTTC.

The chain has TRBV29-1 and TRBJ2-5; no definite D call. The CDR3 loop spans 13 amino acids. Germline loops: CDR1 SQVTM, CDR2 ANQGSEA. V lost 4 bases to trimming and J lost 5 bases, with 14 bases between them. CDR3 region: CSVVYFSVETQYF. The DNA for the CDR3 is TGCAGCGTTGTGTACTTCTCCGTGGAGACCCAGTACTTC.

The chain is built from TRBV27 and TRBJ2-2; a possible D gene is TRBD1 (5 bases). V lost 7 bases and J lost 0, with 9 bases in between. CDR3 size: 14 residues. Germline CDR1 reads MNHEY; CDR2 reads SMNVEV (reference sequence). In DNA form, the CDR3 reads TGTGCCAGCACATCCAGGGCGAACACCGGGGAGCTGTTTTTT. Protein product: CASTSRANTGELFF.

This chain uses TRBV7-8 with TRBJ2-7, with TRBD1 matching 12 bases. Per germline, CDR1 SGHVS and CDR2 FQNEAQ. Losses at the gene ends were 3 bases for V and 6 bases for J; bases not matched to a gene: 12. The CDR3 has 17 amino acids. CDR3: CASSFTGTGGAFSEQYF. CDR3 nucleotide sequence: TGTGCCAGCAGCTTCACCGGGACAGGGGGCGCGTTCTCCGAGCAGTACTTC.

The rearrangement joins TRBV4-1 to TRBJ2-1; no clear D gene. The CDR3 spans 15 residues. Trimming removed 1 base at V and 6 bases at J, with 13 bases between. Per germline, CDR1 MGHRA and CDR2 YSYEKL. CDR3 DNA: TGCGCCAGCAGCCAAGTGGGGATGGTGGGCAATGAGCAGTTCTTC. Protein sequence: CASSQVGMVGNEQFF.

Only one count was recorded for this clone. The rearrangement links TRBV7-9 to TRBJ1-2, with TRBD1 identical over 7 bases. V was pared by 2 bases and J by 5 bases, with 5 bases of the junction left unmatched. Germline V gene data show CDR1 as SEHNR and CDR2 as FQNEAQ (reference sequence). This CDR3 comprises 14 residues. The CDR3 DNA follows: TGTGCCAGCAGCTTACCAGACAGGGCGTATGGCTACACCTTC. Protein: CASSLPDRAYGYTF.

The V call is TRBV10-3, the J call TRBJ2-3, with 8 bases that match TRBD2. The V gene end was trimmed by 6 bases and the J gene end by 4 bases; junction bases not matched to a gene: 3. This CDR3 has 13 amino acids. Looked up from germline, CDR1 is ENHRY and CDR2 is SYGVKD. CDR3 amino acids: CAISPGLADTQYF. CDR3 DNA sequence: TGTGCCATCAGCCCGGGACTAGCAGATACGCAGTATTTT.